This passage covers 21 T cell receptor beta chains from one sample sequenced in a study of T cells in Graves' hyperthyroidism and ophthalmopathy. Researchers amplified the TCR beta CDR3 regions from RNA transcripts. The TCR CDR3 first-round RT-PCR relied on the HTBI primer set. One entry per CDR3 protein, called by TCRdb with MiXCR from the multiplex PCR reads. The table has roughly 380,000 distinct CDR3 sequences, 15% to 20% seen once; the top ten hold 15% to 18%. The material sequenced was blood. The receptor set was obtained from a woman between 40 and 55 years old with Graves' ophthalmopathy.

In its sample, this clonotype was seen many times. The gene calls are TRBV28 and TRBJ2-7, with 8 bases aligning to TRBD2. Trimming cost V 6 bases and J 2 bases; bases outside gene matches: 9. This CDR3 spans 15 amino acids. Germline V gene data show CDR1 as MDHEN and CDR2 as SYDVKM. The CDR3 region is CASRGRTSIAYEQYF. CDR3 coding DNA: TGTGCCAGCAGGGGACGGACTAGCATAGCCTACGAGCAGTACTTC. Full variable domain (missing parts from reference TRBV28 and TRBJ2-7): DVKVTQSSRYLVKRTGEKVFLECVQDMDHENMFWYRQDPGLGLRLIYFSYDVKMKEKGDIPEGYSVSREKKERFSLILESASTNQTSMYLCASRGRTSIAYEQYFGPGTRLTVT.

Many counts were recorded for this clonotype. This chain joins TRBV11-2 and TRBJ2-7, with 7 bases that match TRBD1. The V and J ends lost 5 bases and 4 bases, in that order; junction bases with no gene match: 5. Germline V CDR1 and CDR2: SGHAT, FQNNGV. This CDR3 has 13 amino acids. The CDR3 nucleotides are TGTGCCAGCAGCCGGGGACAGCAATACGAGCAGTACTTC. It is translated as CASSRGQQYEQYF. Together with reference TRBV11-2 and TRBJ2-7, the CDR3 gives the full variable domain: EAGVAQSPRYKIIEKRQSVAFWCNPISGHATLYWYQQILGQGPKLLIQFQNNGVVDDSQLPKDRFSAERLKGVDSTLKIQPAKLEDSAVYLCASSRGQQYEQYFGPGTRLTVT.

Turning to this clonotype: A single base separates this from a much larger clone, so it may be a read error. The chain has TRBV5-1 and TRBJ2-7; 13 bases match TRBD2. V lost 4 bases, J lost 3 bases, and 10 bases stayed unmatched. There are 17 residues in the CDR3. Per the germline V gene, CDR1 is SGHRS and CDR2 is YFSETQ. The CDR3 region has the DNA TGCGCCAGCAGCGCGGGACTAGCGGGAACTATATTCTACGAGCAGTACTTC. Protein: CASSAGLAGTIFYEQYF.

This clonotype was seen many times. V usage is TRBV12-3 or TRBV12-4 and J usage is TRBJ2-5, with TRBD1 identical over 8 bases. CDR3 length: 19 residues. The V and J ends lost 8 bases and 2 bases, in that order; junction bases with no gene match: 22. The CDR3 DNA sequence: TGTGCCAGCGGTTCCACCCTTGACAGGGGCCTAACCACGCAAGAGACCCAGTACTTC. This sequence encodes CASGSTLDRGLTTQETQYF.

This clonotype was detected many times. V is TRBV6-1 and J is TRBJ1-5; the D gene is possibly TRBD1 (6 bases). The CDR3 length is 14 residues. Germline values: CDR1 MNHNS, CDR2 SASEGT. V was trimmed by 6 bases and J by 4 bases, leaving 13 bases between them. The CDR3 is CASSAGTSNQPQHF. The CDR3 bases are TGTGCCAGCAGCGCCGGGACATCTAATCAGCCCCAGCATTTT.

This clonotype appeared many times. The chain combines TRBV27 with TRBJ2-7; possibly TRBD1 for D (5 bases). With 4 bases removed from V and 6 bases from J, the gap between germline ends came to 16 bases. CDR1 and CDR2 (germline): MNHEY, SMNVEV (reference sequence). This CDR3 has 14 residues. CDR3 sequence reads: CASSSGHNTLEQYF. The CDR3 DNA is TGTGCCAGCAGTTCCGGACATAATACTCTCGAGCAGTACTTC.

This clonotype was seen ten or more times. At one end the junction does not follow the germline gene, possibly because of a read error. The chain recombines TRBV7-9 with TRBJ2-7; 8 bases line up with TRBD2. Germline assignment: CDR1 SEHNR and CDR2 FQNEAQ (reference sequence). This CDR3 contains 15 residues. The CDR3 reads CASSLGGTRAYEQCF. The CDR3 nucleotides read TGTGCCAGCAGCTTAGGAGGGACTAGAGCGTACGAGCAGTGCTTC.

In this sample, this clonotype turned up a few times. Written as DNA, the CDR3 is TGTGCCAGCAGTGACCCCGGGATACCGTACGAGCAGTACTTC. It translates to CASSDPGIPYEQYF. The chain combines TRBV6-1 with TRBJ2-7, with D maybe TRBD2 (5 bases). Germline loops: CDR1 MNHNS, CDR2 SASEGT. The CDR3 spans 14 residues. With 3 bases removed from V and 4 bases from J, the gap between germline ends came to 13 bases.

The V gene is TRBV15, the J gene TRBJ1-4; D is unclear. The length of the CDR3 is 15 residues. The germline V gene has CDR1 LNHNV and CDR2 YYDKDF (reference sequence). V lost 1 base to trimming and J lost 6 bases, with 12 bases between them. The DNA of the CDR3 is TGTGCCACCAGCAGAGGACATCGGACGGATGAAAAACTGTTTTTT. This translates into CATSRGHRTDEKLFF.

The sample holds many counts of this clonotype. The rearrangement uses TRBV6-5 and TRBJ2-2, with D perhaps TRBD1 or TRBD2 (6 bases each). The CDR3 is 16 amino acids. The V end was cut by 0 bases, the J end by 2 bases, with 10 bases between. The germline gives CDR1 MNHEY, CDR2 SVGAGI. CDR3 residues: CASSYSAGGNTGELFF. The CDR3 region has the DNA TGTGCCAGCAGTTACTCTGCCGGGGGCAACACCGGGGAGCTGTTTTTT.

This clonotype appeared many times. The chain recombines TRBV11-2 with TRBJ2-7; 11 bases match TRBD2. This CDR3 region has 18 residues. V lost 1 base to trimming and J lost 1 base; unmatched junction nucleotides: 9. Germline CDR1 is SGHAT and CDR2 is FQNNGV. The CDR3 DNA follows: TGTGCCAGCAGCTTAGGAGGGGGACTAGCGGTCCTGTCCTACGAGCAGTACTTC. Translation gives CASSLGGGLAVLSYEQYF.

The chain uses TRBV2 and TRBJ2-7; a possible D gene is TRBD2 (6 bases). Trimming removed 9 bases at V and 2 bases at J, with 17 bases between. The CDR3 sequence is 14 residues long. Germline lookup yields CDR1 SNHLY and CDR2 FYNNEI. CDR3 nucleotide sequence: TGTGCCAGGGGGGGACCGGGACTTACCTACGAGCAGTACTTC. Protein: CARGGPGLTYEQYF. The full variable domain, its missing parts supplied by reference TRBV2 and TRBJ2-7, is EPEVTQTPSHQVTQMGQEVILRCVPISNHLYFYWYRQILGQKVEFLVSFYNNEISEKSEIFDDQFSVERPDGSNFTLKIRSTKLEDSAMYFCARGGPGLTYEQYFGPGTRLTVT.

This clonotype showed up many times. V gene TRBV7-6 combines with J gene TRBJ1-2, with TRBD1 identical over 9 bases. V lost 0 bases and J lost 0; bases outside the gene matches: 8. This CDR3 has 18 amino acids. Germline assignment: CDR1 SGHVS and CDR2 FNYEAQ. The CDR3 here is CASSLAGRTGDTNYGYTF. The CDR3 DNA reads as TGTGCCAGCAGCTTAGCCGGGAGGACAGGGGATACTAACTATGGCTACACCTTC.

This clonotype was counted between two and nine times. This chain's CDR3 is CASSYPGLAAPFPYEQYF. In DNA, the CDR3 is TGTGCCAGCAGTTACCCCGGACTAGCGGCCCCATTCCCCTACGAGCAGTACTTC. This rearrangement joins TRBV6-2 or TRBV6-3 to TRBJ2-7; TRBD2 matches at 10 bases. The CDR3 contains 18 residues. The V segment lost 2 bases and the J segment 2 bases; nucleotides outside the gene matches: 12. Germline V gene lookup returns CDR1 MNHEY and CDR2 SVGEGT.

The table lists this clonotype with many counts. The chain carries TRBV12-3 or TRBV12-4 and TRBJ2-7, with a weak D call TRBD1 (5 bases). The CDR3 has 13 residues. The V end lost 3 bases, the J end lost 7 bases, and 13 bases lay between the germline ends. The CDR3 DNA reads as TGTGCCAGCAGTTTGTCCAGGGCAGGTGAGCAGTACTTC. Its translation is CASSLSRAGEQYF.

This clonotype was seen at least ten times. The genes are TRBV4-1 and TRBJ2-7; TRBD2 matches 7 bases. The germline V gene has CDR1 MGHRA and CDR2 YSYEKL. CDR3 length equals 17 residues. V shed 0 bases and J 2 bases; nucleotides not matched to a gene: 10. DNA of the CDR3: TGCGCCAGCAGCCAAGATGGTGGTAGCGGGCTTCCCTACGAGCAGTACTTC. Translating gives CASSQDGGSGLPYEQYF.

Notes on this clonotype: A read error is possible here, since a much larger clone lies one base away. The V and J genes are TRBV18 and TRBJ1-1; D remains ambiguous. The CDR3 is 14 amino acids. CDR1 and CDR2 (germline): KGHSH, LQKENI. CDR3 coding DNA: TGTGCCAGCTCACCGCCATCGGTGAACTCTGAAGCTTTCTTT. As protein: CASSPPSVNSEAFF.

This clonotype was counted many times. This chain uses TRBV27 with TRBJ2-7; D remains ambiguous. Germline V gene data show CDR1 as MNHEY and CDR2 as SMNVEV (reference sequence). The CDR3 contains 14 residues. Trimming shortened V by 3 bases and J by 3 bases, and 12 bases separated the two germline ends. CDR3 region: CASSLAQEGYEQYF. CDR3 DNA: TGTGCCAGCAGTTTGGCCCAGGAAGGCTACGAGCAGTACTTC.

This clonotype was observed at least ten times. J is TRBJ2-5 and V is TRBV20-1, with 7 bases identical to TRBD2. The CDR3 totals 14 residues. The V and J ends lost 7 bases and 5 bases, in that order; junction bases with no gene match: 13. The V gene's germline CDR1 is DFQATT and CDR2 SNEGSKA (reference sequence). The CDR3 spells CSGRDGSGRETQYF. In DNA, the CDR3 is TGCAGTGGAAGAGACGGTTCCGGGAGGGAGACCCAGTACTTC.

This clonotype was detected ten times or more. CDR3 nucleotides: TGTGCCTGGAGTCGGCGGCAAACCTATGGCTACACCTTC. It specifies CAWSRRQTYGYTF. V usage is TRBV30 and J usage is TRBJ1-2; D remains unclear. Looked up from germline, CDR1 is GTSNPN and CDR2 is SVGIG (reference sequence). The CDR3 contains 13 residues. Trimming shortened V by 2 bases and J by 4 bases, and 11 bases separated the two germline ends.

This clonotype was seen ten or more times. The chain joins TRBV12-5 to TRBJ2-2; no clear D gene. Germline assignment: CDR1 LGHNT and CDR2 FRNRAP. There are 13 residues in the CDR3. With 5 bases removed from V and 7 bases from J, the gap between germline ends came to 11 bases. CDR3 in DNA: TGTGCTAGTGGTCCCGGCGGAATCGGGGAGCTGTTTTTT. Translating gives CASGPGGIGELFF.